The 5 T cell receptor beta chains below come from one sample, sequenced in a study of cytomegalovirus exposure and HLA in healthy donors. Researchers ran the PCR with 60 Vbeta and 13 Jbeta primers. The assay was immunoSEQ multiplex PCR, and TCRdb's table has in-frame clones only and misses some. This table has roughly 170,000 clones, 84% appearing once. Sequencing was done on a sample of PBMCs. Receptor source: a girl between 10 and 17 years old in good health and CMV-seropositive.

This clone was seen once. This chain uses TRBV7-8 with TRBJ2-5, with TRBD2 as a possible D gene (6 bases). V shed 5 bases and J shed 3 bases, with 19 bases lying between them. Per germline, CDR1 SGHVS and CDR2 FQNEAQ. The CDR3 length is 16 residues. The CDR3 region has the DNA TGTGCCAGCAGCGCACCAGGGACCTCGGGGGAAGAGACCCAGTACTTC. Amino acids: CASSAPGTSGEETQYF.

The V call is TRBV5-1, the J call TRBJ2-3, with a possible D match to TRBD1 (6 bases). The V gene's germline CDR1 is SGHRS and CDR2 YFSETQ. V dropped 1 base and J dropped 5 bases, with 14 bases sitting between them. This CDR3 is built from 15 residues. The CDR3 bases are TGCGCCAGCAGCTTGTGGGGGCGCGTTATAGATACGCAGTATTTT. This translates into CASSLWGRVIDTQYF.

The chain recombines TRBV1 with TRBJ1-1; TRBD1 is taken as the D call from the table, unchecked against the DNA. TRBV1 is a known pseudogene. The CDR3 is 19 amino acids. The CDR3: CTSSQGTGKVHGWDTEAFF. Written as DNA, the CDR3 is TGCACCAGCAGCCAGGGGACAGGGAAGGTCCATGGTTGGGACACTGAAGCTTTCTTT.

The chain recombines TRBV6-5 with TRBJ1-1, with D possibly being TRBD1 (5 bases). Germline CDR1 and CDR2: MNHEY and SVGAGI. The CDR3 consists of 15 residues. The V end lost 0 bases, the J end lost 6 bases, and 14 bases lay between the germline ends. CDR3 amino acids: CASSYSTGGIPEAFF. Written as DNA, the CDR3 is TGTGCCAGCAGTTACTCGACGGGGGGGATCCCTGAAGCTTTCTTT.

This chain uses TRBV9 with TRBJ2-1; no firm D call. Trimming pared 3 bases from V and 4 bases from J, leaving 17 bases between. The CDR3 contains 16 residues. Germline V gene data show CDR1 as SGDLS and CDR2 as YYNGEE. CDR3 loop: CASSAADSPGYNEQFF. CDR3 sequence (DNA): TGTGCCAGCAGCGCCGCCGACTCCCCTGGGTACAATGAGCAGTTCTTC.